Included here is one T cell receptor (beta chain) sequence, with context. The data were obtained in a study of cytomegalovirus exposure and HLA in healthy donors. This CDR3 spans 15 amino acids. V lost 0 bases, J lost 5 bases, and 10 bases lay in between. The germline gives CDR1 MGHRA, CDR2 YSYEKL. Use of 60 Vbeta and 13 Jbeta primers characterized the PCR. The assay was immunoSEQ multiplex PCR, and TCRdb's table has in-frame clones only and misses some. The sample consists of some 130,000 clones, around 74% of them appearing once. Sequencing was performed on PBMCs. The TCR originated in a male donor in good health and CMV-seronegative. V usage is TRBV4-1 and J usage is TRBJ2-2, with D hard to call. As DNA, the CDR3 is TGCGCCAGCAGCCAAGAATTTCAGGTGACCGGGGAGCTGTTTTTT. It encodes CASSQEFQVTGELFF.